This TCR beta chain is drawn from a study of cytotoxic CD8 clonotypes in ibrutinib-treated CLL. Clones were read by immunoSEQ multiplex PCR, and TCRdb kept only the in-frame ones, dropping some. The sample has about 49,000 clones, roughly 57% seen once. Notes on this clone: Its antigen is undetermined.

Trimming pared 4 bases from V and 5 bases from J, leaving 11 bases between. The CDR3 runs 12 residues. The germline gives CDR1 SQVTM, CDR2 ANQGSEA. Whole-study findings and limits: Relative to age-matched healthy donors, clonality at baseline was higher, and it tracked circulating CD8+ T-cell counts.

The TCR beta libraries used about 2 micrograms of genomic DNA that came from cryopreserved PBMCs. This clonotype was sampled from a human donor with chronic lymphocytic leukemia. The sample was PBMCs, taken after 12 months of ibrutinib treatment. The V and J genes are TRBV29-1 and TRBJ1-2; D not resolved. CDR3 region: CSVVPGDYGYTF. The CDR3 bases are TGCAGCGTTGTTCCAGGCGATTATGGCTACACCTTC.